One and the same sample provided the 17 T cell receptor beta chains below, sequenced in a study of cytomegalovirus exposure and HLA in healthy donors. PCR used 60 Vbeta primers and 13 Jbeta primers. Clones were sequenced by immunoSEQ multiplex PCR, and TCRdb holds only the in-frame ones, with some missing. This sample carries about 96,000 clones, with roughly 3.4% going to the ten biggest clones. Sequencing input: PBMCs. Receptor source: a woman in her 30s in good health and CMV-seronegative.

The CDR3: CASSSTSGGANEQFF. The CDR3 DNA follows: TGTGCCAGCAGCTCTACTAGCGGGGGGGCTAATGAGCAGTTCTTC. The rearrangement links TRBV5-8 to TRBJ2-1; 13 bases are a match to TRBD2. The ends lost 3 bases at V and 7 bases at J; junction bases unmatched: 4. The CDR3 has 15 amino acids. Germline V gene data show CDR1 as SGHTS and CDR2 as YDEGEE.

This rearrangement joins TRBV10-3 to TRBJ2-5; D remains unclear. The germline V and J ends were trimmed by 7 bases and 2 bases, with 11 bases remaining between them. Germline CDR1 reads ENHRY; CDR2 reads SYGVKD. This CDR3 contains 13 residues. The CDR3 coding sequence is TGTGCCATCACAGCCGGGTTACAAGAGACCCAGTACTTC. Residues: CAITAGLQETQYF.

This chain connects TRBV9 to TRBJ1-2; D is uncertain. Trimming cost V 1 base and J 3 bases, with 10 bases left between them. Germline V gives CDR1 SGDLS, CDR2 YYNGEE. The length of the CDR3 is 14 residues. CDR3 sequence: CASSVSPQDYGYTF. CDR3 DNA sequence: TGTGCCAGCAGCGTATCCCCCCAGGACTATGGCTACACCTTC.

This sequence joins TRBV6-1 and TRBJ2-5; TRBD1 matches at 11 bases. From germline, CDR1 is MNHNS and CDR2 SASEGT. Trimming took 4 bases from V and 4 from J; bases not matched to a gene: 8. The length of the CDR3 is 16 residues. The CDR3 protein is CASSASAGTGGETQYF. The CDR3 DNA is TGTGCCAGCAGTGCTTCCGCCGGGACAGGGGGAGAGACCCAGTACTTC.

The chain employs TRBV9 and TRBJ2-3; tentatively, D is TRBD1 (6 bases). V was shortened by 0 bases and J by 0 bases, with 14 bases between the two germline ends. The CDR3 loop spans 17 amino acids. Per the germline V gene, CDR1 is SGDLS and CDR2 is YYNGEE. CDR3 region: CASSVERDTLSTDTQYF. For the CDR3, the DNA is TGTGCCAGCAGCGTAGAGAGGGACACCCTGAGCACAGATACGCAGTATTTT. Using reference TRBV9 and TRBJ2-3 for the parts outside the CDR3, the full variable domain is DSGVTQTPKHLITATGQRVTLRCSPRSGDLSVYWYQQSLDQGLQFLIQYYNGEERAKGNILERFSAQQFPDLHSELNLSSLELGDSALYFCASSVERDTLSTDTQYFGPGTRLTVL.

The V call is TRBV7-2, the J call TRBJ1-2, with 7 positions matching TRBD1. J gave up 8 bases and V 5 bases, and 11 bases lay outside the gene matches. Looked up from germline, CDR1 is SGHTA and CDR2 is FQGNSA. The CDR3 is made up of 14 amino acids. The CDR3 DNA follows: TGTGCCAGCAGCACAGACAGGGTCCGCGGGGGCTACACCTTC. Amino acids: CASSTDRVRGGYTF.

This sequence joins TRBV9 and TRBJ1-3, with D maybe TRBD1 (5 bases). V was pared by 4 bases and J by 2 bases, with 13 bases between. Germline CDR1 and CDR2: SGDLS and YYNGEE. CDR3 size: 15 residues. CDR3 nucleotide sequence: TGTGCCAGCAGCAGAAGGGGTGACGCTGGAAACACCATATATTTT. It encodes CASSRRGDAGNTIYF.

The CDR3 sequence is CASSLNSDNYGYTF. The CDR3 region has the DNA TGTGCCAGCAGCTTAAACTCCGATAACTATGGCTACACCTTC. The genes are TRBV7-3 and TRBJ1-2; D is ambiguous. V was shortened by 1 base and J by 1 base, with 7 bases between the two germline ends. Germline V gene lookup returns CDR1 SGHTA and CDR2 FQGTGA. The CDR3 is made up of 14 amino acids.

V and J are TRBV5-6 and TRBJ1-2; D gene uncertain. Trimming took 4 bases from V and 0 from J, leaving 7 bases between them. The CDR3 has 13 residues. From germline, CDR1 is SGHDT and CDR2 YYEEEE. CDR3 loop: CASSVSSNYGYTF. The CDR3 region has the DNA TGTGCCAGCAGCGTCTCGTCTAACTATGGCTACACCTTC.

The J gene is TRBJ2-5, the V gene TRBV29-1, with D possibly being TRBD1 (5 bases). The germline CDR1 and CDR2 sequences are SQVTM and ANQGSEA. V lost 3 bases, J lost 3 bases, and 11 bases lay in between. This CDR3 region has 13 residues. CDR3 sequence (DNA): TGCAGCGTTGAGACAGAAAGGAAAGAGACCCAGTACTTC. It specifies CSVETERKETQYF.

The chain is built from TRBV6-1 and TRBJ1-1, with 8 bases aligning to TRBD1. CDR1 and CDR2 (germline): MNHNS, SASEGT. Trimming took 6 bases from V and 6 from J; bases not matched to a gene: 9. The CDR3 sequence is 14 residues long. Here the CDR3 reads CASRRQGLTPEAFF. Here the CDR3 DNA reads TGTGCCAGCAGACGACAGGGGCTGACACCTGAAGCTTTCTTT.

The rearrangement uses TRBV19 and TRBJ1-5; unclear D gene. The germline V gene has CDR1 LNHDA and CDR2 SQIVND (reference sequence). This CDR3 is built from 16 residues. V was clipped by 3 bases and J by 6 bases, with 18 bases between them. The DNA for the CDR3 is TGTGCCAGTAGTATCCGGGTAACAATCGGTATTCAGCCCCAGCATTTT. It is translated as CASSIRVTIGIQPQHF.

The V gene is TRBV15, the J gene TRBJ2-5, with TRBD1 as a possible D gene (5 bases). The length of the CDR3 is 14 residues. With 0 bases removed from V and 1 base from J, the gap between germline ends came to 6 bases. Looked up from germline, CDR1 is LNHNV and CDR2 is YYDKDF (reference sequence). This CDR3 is CATSRDTGQETQYF. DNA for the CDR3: TGTGCCACCAGCAGAGATACAGGCCAAGAGACCCAGTACTTC.

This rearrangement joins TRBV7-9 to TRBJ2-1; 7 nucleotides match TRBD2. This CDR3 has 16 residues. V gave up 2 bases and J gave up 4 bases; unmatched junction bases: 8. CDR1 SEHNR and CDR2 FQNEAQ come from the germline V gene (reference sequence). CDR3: CASSLSLAGAYNEQFF. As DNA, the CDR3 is TGTGCCAGCAGCTTATCACTCGCGGGAGCATACAATGAGCAGTTCTTC.

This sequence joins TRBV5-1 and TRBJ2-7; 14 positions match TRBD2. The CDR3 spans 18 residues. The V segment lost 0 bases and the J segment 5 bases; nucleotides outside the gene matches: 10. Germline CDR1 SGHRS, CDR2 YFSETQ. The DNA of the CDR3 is TGCGCCAGCAGCTTGGAACTCCGACTAGCGGGAGGGAGCGACGAGCAGTACTTC. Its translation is CASSLELRLAGGSDEQYF. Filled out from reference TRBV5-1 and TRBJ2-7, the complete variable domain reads KAGVTQTPRYLIKTRGQQVTLSCSPISGHRSVSWYQQTPGQGLQFLFEYFSETQRNKGNFPGRFSGRQFSNSRSEMNVSTLELGDSALYLCASSLELRLAGGSDEQYFGPGTRLTVT.

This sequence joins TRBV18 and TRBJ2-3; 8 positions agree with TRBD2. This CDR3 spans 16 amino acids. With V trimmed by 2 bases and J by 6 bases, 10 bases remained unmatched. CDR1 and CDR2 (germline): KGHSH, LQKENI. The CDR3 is CASSPMASGRMDTQYF. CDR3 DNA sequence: TGTGCCAGCTCACCAATGGCCAGCGGGAGAATGGATACGCAGTATTTT.

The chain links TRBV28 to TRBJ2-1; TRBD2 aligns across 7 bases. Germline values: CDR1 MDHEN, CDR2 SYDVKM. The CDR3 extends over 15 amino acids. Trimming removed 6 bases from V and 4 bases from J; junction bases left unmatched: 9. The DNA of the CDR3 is TGTGCCAGCAGGGAGGTTGGAGCGGGATACAATGAGCAGTTCTTC. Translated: CASREVGAGYNEQFF. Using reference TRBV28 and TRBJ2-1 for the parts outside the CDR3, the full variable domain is DVKVTQSSRYLVKRTGEKVFLECVQDMDHENMFWYRQDPGLGLRLIYFSYDVKMKEKGDIPEGYSVSREKKERFSLILESASTNQTSMYLCASREVGAGYNEQFFGPGTRLTVL.